The subject of this entry is one T cell receptor (beta chain). This CDR3 spans 15 amino acids. Germline-derived CDR1 and CDR2 are SGHTA and FQGTGA. The V gene lost 5 bases and the J gene lost 9 bases, with 17 bases spanning the gap. These data originate in a study of blood T cell repertoires in COVID-19. Across the whole study: The analysed material was cDNA or gDNA that came from T cells, B-cell-depleted T cells, or PBMCs.

Libraries were prepared by immunoSEQ multiplex PCR; TCRdb keeps only in-frame clonotypes and omits some of them. Of approximately 270,000 clones listed, roughly 91% are singletons. Sequencing was performed on peripheral blood. V and J are TRBV7-3 and TRBJ1-6, with D perhaps TRBD1 (5 bases). This sequence was found in a man aged 25-45 years with acute or convalescent COVID-19. This CDR3 reads CASSVGAGKGSPLHF. The CDR3 coding sequence is TGTGCCAGCAGCGTAGGGGCAGGAAAAGGTTCACCCCTCCACTTT.